A single sample is the source of the 13 T cell receptor beta chains below, sequenced in a study of T cell responses to AZD1222 COVID-19 vaccine. TCRdb's copy holds only in-frame clones and misses some; the assay was immunoSEQ multiplex PCR. The repertoire holds 120,000 to 150,000 clones, with 89% as singletons. The material sequenced was peripheral blood, taken on day 0 of AZD1222 vaccination. The receptors shown here come from an adult in good health.

CDR3 DNA sequence: TGTGCCAGCTCCCGGGGACAGACCCGGGTAATCGGCGAGCAGTACTTC. Translation gives CASSRGQTRVIGEQYF. This chain links TRBV18 with TRBJ2-7, with 7 bases that match TRBD1. Per germline, CDR1 KGHSH and CDR2 LQKENI. Trimming removed 6 bases from V and 6 bases from J; junction bases left unmatched: 17. This CDR3 comprises 16 residues. Filled out from reference TRBV18 and TRBJ2-7, the complete variable domain reads NAGVMQNPRHLVRRRGQEARLRCSPMKGHSHVYWYRQLPEEGLKFMVYLQKENIIDESGMPKERFSAEFPKEGPSILRIQQVVRGDSAAYFCASSRGQTRVIGEQYFGPGTRLTVT.

The genes are TRBV14 and TRBJ2-2, with D unclear. Germline assignment: CDR1 SGHDN and CDR2 FVKESK. The CDR3 is 13 amino acids. V shed 4 bases and J shed 5 bases, with 8 bases lying between them. In DNA, the CDR3 is TGTGCCAGCAGCCCTCAGACTACCGGGGAGCTGTTTTTT. Protein product: CASSPQTTGELFF. Variable domain in full (rest from reference TRBV14 and TRBJ2-2): EAGVTQFPSHSVIEKGQTVTLRCDPISGHDNLYWYRRVMGKEIKFLLHFVKESKQDESGMPNNRFLAERTGGTYSTLKVQPAELEDSGVYFCASSPQTTGELFFGEGSRLTVL.

The gene calls are TRBV6-5 and TRBJ2-7; D is undetermined. The ends were cut back, 3 bases at V and 3 bases at J, with 6 bases in the middle. The CDR3 has 12 residues. CDR1 is MNHEY, CDR2 SVGAGI, per germline. The CDR3, as DNA: TGTGCCAGCAGTTATAAGCACTACGAGCAGTACTTC. Translated, it gives CASSYKHYEQYF.

The V gene is TRBV4-1, the J gene TRBJ1-3; D is perhaps TRBD1 (5 bases). The V gene's germline CDR1 is MGHRA and CDR2 YSYEKL. Trimming pared 0 bases from V and 7 bases from J, leaving 16 bases between. The CDR3 runs 16 residues. CDR3 sequence: CASSQDRRGFGNTIYF. Here the CDR3 DNA reads TGCGCCAGCAGCCAAGATAGGCGGGGGTTTGGGAACACCATATATTTT.

On this clone: The sample carries other DNA sequences with the same CDR3. The rearrangement uses TRBV2 and TRBJ2-7, with D possibly being TRBD1 (6 bases). From germline, CDR1 is SNHLY and CDR2 FYNNEI. V lost 4 bases and J lost 3, with 10 bases in between. The CDR3 contains 13 residues. The CDR3 loop reads CASSGGRGYEQYF. CDR3 sequence (DNA): TGTGCCAGCAGTGGGGGCAGGGGCTACGAGCAGTACTTC.

This sequence joins TRBV28 and TRBJ1-2, with D maybe TRBD1 (6 bases). V was cut by 3 bases and J by 2 bases, with 13 bases left in between. The germline CDR1 and CDR2 sequences are MDHEN and SYDVKM. This CDR3 comprises 15 residues. CDR3 sequence reads: CASSFSGVSNYGYTF. CDR3 bases: TGTGCCAGCAGTTTCTCAGGGGTCTCGAACTATGGCTACACCTTC.

The CDR3 DNA reads as TGTGCCAGCACCGGGGTCCTACCCTACGAGCAGTACTTC. It translates to CASTGVLPYEQYF. The gene calls are TRBV28 and TRBJ2-7; tentatively, D is TRBD2 (5 bases). V was trimmed by 7 bases and J by 2 bases, leaving 12 bases between them. CDR1 MDHEN and CDR2 SYDVKM come from the germline V gene. This CDR3 is 13 amino acids long.

This chain joins TRBV19 and TRBJ1-1; D may be TRBD1 (5 bases). The CDR3 loop spans 15 amino acids. V was shortened by 4 bases and J by 1 base, with 13 bases between the two germline ends. Germline V lookup: CDR1 LNHDA, CDR2 SQIVND (reference sequence). CDR3 bases: TGTGCCAGTAGTAACCCGAGAGGGGAGAACACTGAAGCTTTCTTT. It specifies CASSNPRGENTEAFF.

The chain combines TRBV7-2 with TRBJ2-2; D gene unclear. Germline V lookup: CDR1 SGHTA, CDR2 FQGNSA. The CDR3 is made up of 13 amino acids. The V gene lost 1 base and the J gene lost 7 bases, with 7 bases spanning the gap. The CDR3 DNA reads TGTGCCAGCAGCTTAGAAGTCGTCGGGGAGCTGTTTTTT. This translates into CASSLEVVGELFF.

The rearrangement uses TRBV24-1 and TRBJ1-1, with no clear D. The V end lost 2 bases, the J end lost 5 bases, and 5 bases lay between the germline ends. The CDR3 length is 12 residues. The germline V gene has CDR1 KGHDR and CDR2 SFDVKD. In DNA form, the CDR3 reads TGTGCCACCAGTGATTACGGAACTGAAGCTTTCTTT. Amino acids: CATSDYGTEAFF.

This rearrangement joins TRBV24-1 to TRBJ2-1; possible D gene TRBD2, 5 bases. The germline CDR1 and CDR2 sequences are KGHDR and SFDVKD. The CDR3 loop spans 13 amino acids. Deletions cut 10 bases from V and 3 bases from J, with 12 bases between. CDR3 protein: CATSPEGYNEQFF. CDR3 DNA sequence: TGTGCCACTTCACCTGAGGGCTACAATGAGCAGTTCTTC.

The chain is built from TRBV6-1 and TRBJ2-7; D is uncertain. CDR1 is MNHNS, CDR2 SASEGT, per germline. The CDR3 has 14 residues. Trimming left V 2 bases short and J 5 bases short, with 13 bases between. CDR3 region: CASSERQRLHEQYF. In DNA form, the CDR3 reads TGTGCCAGCAGTGAACGCCAGCGACTCCACGAGCAGTACTTC.

This chain uses TRBV7-9 with TRBJ1-3; TRBD1 matches at 7 bases. J was trimmed by 4 bases and V by 5 bases; bases with no gene match: 17. In germline, CDR1 is SEHNR, CDR2 FQNEAQ (reference sequence). CDR3 length equals 18 residues. CDR3 DNA: TGTGCCAGCAGCCCCCGGATGGCGACAGGGAGACGAGGAAACACCATATATTTT. It is translated as CASSPRMATGRRGNTIYF.